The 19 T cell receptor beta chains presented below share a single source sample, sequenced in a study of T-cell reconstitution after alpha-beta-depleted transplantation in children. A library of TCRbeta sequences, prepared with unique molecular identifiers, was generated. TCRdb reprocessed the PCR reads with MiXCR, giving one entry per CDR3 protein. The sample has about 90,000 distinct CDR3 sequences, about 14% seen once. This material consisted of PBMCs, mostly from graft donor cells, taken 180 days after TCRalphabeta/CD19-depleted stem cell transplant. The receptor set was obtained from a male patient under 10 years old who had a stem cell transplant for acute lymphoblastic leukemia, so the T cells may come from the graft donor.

As DNA, the CDR3 is TGTGCCACCCGCTCGAGGAGAGATACGCAGTATTTT. Protein sequence: CATRSRRDTQYF. This sequence joins TRBV21-1 and TRBJ2-3; TRBD2, the table's D call, lacks a check against the DNA. TRBV21-1 represents a pseudogene. The CDR3 extends over 12 amino acids.

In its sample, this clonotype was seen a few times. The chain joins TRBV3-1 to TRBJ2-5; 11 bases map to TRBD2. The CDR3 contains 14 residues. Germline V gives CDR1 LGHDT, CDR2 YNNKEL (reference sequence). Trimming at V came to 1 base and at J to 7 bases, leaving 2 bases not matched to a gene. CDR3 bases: TGTGCCAGCAGCCAAGTAGGGACTAGCGGGACCCAGTACTTC. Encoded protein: CASSQVGTSGTQYF.

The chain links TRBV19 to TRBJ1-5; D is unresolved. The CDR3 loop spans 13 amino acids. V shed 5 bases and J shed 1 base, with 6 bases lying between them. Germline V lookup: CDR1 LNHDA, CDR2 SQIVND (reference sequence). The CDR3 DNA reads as TGTGCCAGTAGTCCGGACAGCAATCAGCCCCAGCATTTT. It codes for CASSPDSNQPQHF.

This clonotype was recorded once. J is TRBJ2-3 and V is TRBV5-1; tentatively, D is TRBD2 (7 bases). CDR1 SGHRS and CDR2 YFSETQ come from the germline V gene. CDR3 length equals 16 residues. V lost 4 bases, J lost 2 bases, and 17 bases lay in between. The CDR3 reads CASSPQGGAITDTQYF. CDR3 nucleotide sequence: TGCGCCAGCAGCCCCCAAGGGGGGGCCATCACAGATACGCAGTATTTT.

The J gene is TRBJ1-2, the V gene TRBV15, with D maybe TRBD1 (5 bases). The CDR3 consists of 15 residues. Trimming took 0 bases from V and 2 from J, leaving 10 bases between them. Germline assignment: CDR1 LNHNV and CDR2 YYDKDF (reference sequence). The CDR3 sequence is CATSRDPRQNYGYTF. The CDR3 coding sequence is TGTGCCACCAGCAGAGACCCCCGACAGAACTATGGCTACACCTTC.

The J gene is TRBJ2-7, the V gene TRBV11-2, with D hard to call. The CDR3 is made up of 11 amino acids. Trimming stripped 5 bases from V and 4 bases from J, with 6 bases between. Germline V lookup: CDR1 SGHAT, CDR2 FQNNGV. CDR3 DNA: TGTGCCAGCAGCCCGGTGTACGAGCAGTACTTC. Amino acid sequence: CASSPVYEQYF. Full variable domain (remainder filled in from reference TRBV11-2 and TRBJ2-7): EAGVAQSPRYKIIEKRQSVAFWCNPISGHATLYWYQQILGQGPKLLIQFQNNGVVDDSQLPKDRFSAERLKGVDSTLKIQPAKLEDSAVYLCASSPVYEQYFGPGTRLTVT.

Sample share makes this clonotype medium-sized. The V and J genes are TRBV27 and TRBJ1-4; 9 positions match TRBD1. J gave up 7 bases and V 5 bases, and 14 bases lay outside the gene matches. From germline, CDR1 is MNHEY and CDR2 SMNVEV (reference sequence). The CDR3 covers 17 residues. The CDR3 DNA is TGTGCCAGCAGTGAGAACCAACGGGACAGGGTCGGTGAAAAACTGTTTTTT. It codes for CASSENQRDRVGEKLFF. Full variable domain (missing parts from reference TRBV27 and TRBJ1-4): EAQVTQNPRYLITVTGKKLTVTCSQNMNHEYMSWYRQDPGLGLRQIYYSMNVEVTDKGDVPEGYKVSRKEKRNFPLILESPSPNQTSLYFCASSENQRDRVGEKLFFGSGTQLSVL.

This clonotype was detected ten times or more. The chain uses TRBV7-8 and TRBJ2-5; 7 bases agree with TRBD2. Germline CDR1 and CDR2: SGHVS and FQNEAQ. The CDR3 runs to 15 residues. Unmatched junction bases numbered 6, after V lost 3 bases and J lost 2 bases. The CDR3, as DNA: TGTGCCAGCAGCTTGAGCGGGGCTGATCAAGAGACCCAGTACTTC. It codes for CASSLSGADQETQYF.

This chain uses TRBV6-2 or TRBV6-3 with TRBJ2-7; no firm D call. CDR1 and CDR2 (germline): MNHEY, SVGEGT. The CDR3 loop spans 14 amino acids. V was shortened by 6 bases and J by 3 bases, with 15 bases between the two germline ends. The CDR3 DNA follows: TGTGCCAGCAGACCCCCCCAATGGTTCTACGAGCAGTACTTC. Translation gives CASRPPQWFYEQYF.

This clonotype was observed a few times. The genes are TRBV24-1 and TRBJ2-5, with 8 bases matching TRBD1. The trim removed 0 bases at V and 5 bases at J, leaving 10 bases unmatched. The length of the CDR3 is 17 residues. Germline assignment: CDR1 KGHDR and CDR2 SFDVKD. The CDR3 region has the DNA TGTGCCACCAGTGATTTGCCCAGGACAGGGCTTGGTGAGACCCAGTACTTC. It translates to CATSDLPRTGLGETQYF.

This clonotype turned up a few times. CDR3 sequence reads: CASKKRGGSYEQYF. For the CDR3, the DNA is TGTGCCAGCAAAAAACGGGGGGGGTCTTACGAGCAGTACTTC. The V call is TRBV7-2, the J call TRBJ2-7; TRBD2 matches at 8 bases. Germline V gives CDR1 SGHTA, CDR2 FQGNSA. V lost 7 bases and J lost 4; bases outside the gene matches: 9. The CDR3 spans 14 residues.

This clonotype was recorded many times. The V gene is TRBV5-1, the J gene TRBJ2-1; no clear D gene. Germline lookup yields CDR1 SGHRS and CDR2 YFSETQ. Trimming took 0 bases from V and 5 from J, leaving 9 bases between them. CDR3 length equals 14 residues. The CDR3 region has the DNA TGCGCCAGCAGCTTGGTCGGCCTCGACAATGAGCAGTTCTTC. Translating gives CASSLVGLDNEQFF. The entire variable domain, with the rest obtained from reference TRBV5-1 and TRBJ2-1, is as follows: KAGVTQTPRYLIKTRGQQVTLSCSPISGHRSVSWYQQTPGQGLQFLFEYFSETQRNKGNFPGRFSGRQFSNSRSEMNVSTLELGDSALYLCASSLVGLDNEQFFGPGTRLTVL.

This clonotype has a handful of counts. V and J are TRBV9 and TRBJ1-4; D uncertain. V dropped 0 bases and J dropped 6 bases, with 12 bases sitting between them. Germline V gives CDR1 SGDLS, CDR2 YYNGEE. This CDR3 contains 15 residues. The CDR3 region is CASSVGAAGDEKLFF. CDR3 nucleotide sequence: TGTGCCAGCAGCGTAGGGGCAGCCGGGGATGAAAAACTGTTTTTT.

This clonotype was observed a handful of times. The CDR3 reads CASSFRPGAEEQYF. The CDR3 DNA follows: TGTGCCAGCAGCTTCCGCCCGGGGGCGGAGGAGCAGTACTTC. V is TRBV7-2 and J is TRBJ2-7; tentatively, D is TRBD1 or TRBD2 (6 bases each). V was pared by 3 bases and J by 7 bases, with 16 bases between. The CDR3 loop spans 14 amino acids. Germline lookup yields CDR1 SGHTA and CDR2 FQGNSA.

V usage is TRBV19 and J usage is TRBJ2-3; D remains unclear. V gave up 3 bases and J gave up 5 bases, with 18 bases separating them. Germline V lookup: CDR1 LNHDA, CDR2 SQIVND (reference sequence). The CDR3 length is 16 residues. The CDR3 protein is CASSILPGPVGDTQYF. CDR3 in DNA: TGTGCCAGTAGTATCCTCCCCGGTCCGGTGGGAGATACGCAGTATTTT.

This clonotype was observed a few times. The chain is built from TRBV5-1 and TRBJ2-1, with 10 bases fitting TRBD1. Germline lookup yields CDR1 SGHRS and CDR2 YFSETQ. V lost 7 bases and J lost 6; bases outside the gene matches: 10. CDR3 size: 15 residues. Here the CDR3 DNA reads TGCGCCAGCTTCCGGGACAGGGGAGCGGGCAATGAGCAGTTCTTC. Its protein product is CASFRDRGAGNEQFF.

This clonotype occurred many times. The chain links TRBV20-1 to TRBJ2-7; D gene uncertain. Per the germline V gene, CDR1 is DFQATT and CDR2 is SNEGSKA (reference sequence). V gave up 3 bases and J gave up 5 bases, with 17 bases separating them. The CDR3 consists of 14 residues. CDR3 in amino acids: CSASGPVGLNEQYF. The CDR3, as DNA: TGCAGTGCTAGTGGACCGGTGGGCCTAAACGAGCAGTACTTC.

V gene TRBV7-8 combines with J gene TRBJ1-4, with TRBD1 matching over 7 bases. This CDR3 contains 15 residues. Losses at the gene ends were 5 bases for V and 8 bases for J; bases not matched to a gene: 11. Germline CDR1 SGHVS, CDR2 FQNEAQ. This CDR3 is CASSARTGRREKLFF. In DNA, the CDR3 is TGTGCCAGCAGCGCCCGGACAGGAAGACGAGAAAAACTGTTTTTT.

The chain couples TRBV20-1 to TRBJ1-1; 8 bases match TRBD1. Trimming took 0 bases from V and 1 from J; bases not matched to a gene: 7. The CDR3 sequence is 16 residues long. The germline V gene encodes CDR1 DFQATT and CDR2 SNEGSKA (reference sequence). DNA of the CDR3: TGCAGTGCTAGAGATCTAGGACAGGGCCCGAACACTGAAGCTTTCTTT. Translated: CSARDLGQGPNTEAFF.